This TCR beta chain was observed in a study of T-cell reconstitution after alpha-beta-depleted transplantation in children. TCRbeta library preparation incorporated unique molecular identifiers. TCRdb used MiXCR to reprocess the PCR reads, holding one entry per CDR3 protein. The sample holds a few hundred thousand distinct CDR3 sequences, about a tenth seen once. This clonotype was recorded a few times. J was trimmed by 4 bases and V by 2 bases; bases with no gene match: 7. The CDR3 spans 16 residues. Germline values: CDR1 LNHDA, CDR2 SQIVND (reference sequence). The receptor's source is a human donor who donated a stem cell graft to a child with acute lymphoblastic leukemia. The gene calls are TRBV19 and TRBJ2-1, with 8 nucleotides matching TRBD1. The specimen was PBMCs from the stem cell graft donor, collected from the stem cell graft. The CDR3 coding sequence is TGTGCCAGTAGTATACTCGGCAGGGGGCTTTACAATGAGCAGTTCTTC. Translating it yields CASSILGRGLYNEQFF.